A selection of T cell receptor beta chains follows, all from one sample in a study of radiation and T cells in renal cell carcinoma. Clones were sequenced by immunoSEQ multiplex PCR, and TCRdb holds only the in-frame ones, with some missing. The repertoire has tens of thousands of clones, about four fifths of them found once; the top ten carry 5% to 6.5%. This specimen was blood, taken from a patient whose treatment included radiotherapy and nephrectomy. All receptors come from a man aged 60 to 69 with renal cell carcinoma. Both conserved end residues are part of each CDR3. The order of the fields is V gene, J gene, CDR3 protein.

v_call: TRBV9
j_call: TRBJ1-1
cdr3_aa: CASSVSPNTEAFF

v_call: TRBV5-1
j_call: TRBJ2-3
cdr3_aa: CASGQGSTDTQYF

v_call: TRBV6-5
j_call: TRBJ2-1
cdr3_aa: CASSRGTGVNEQFF

v_call: TRBV18
j_call: TRBJ2-5
cdr3_aa: CASSPTGGQETQYF

v_call: TRBV5-1
j_call: TRBJ2-5
cdr3_aa: CASRLAGEETQYF

v_call: TRBV27
j_call: TRBJ1-1
cdr3_aa: CASSPRQGAYTEAFF

v_call: TRBV4-1
j_call: TRBJ1-4
cdr3_aa: CASSQDLRDPGPEKLFF

v_call: TRBV7-9
j_call: TRBJ1-1
cdr3_aa: CASSLSGVAAFF

v_call: TRBV27
j_call: TRBJ1-5
cdr3_aa: CASRRTGGRNQPQHF

v_call: TRBV6-4
j_call: TRBJ2-7
cdr3_aa: CASSDSPGGTAGSSYEQYF

v_call: TRBV18
j_call: TRBJ1-1
cdr3_aa: CASSPVTAIGTEAFF

v_call: TRBV19
j_call: TRBJ2-2
cdr3_aa: CASSSGPSGTGELFF

v_call: TRBV10-3
j_call: TRBJ2-7
cdr3_aa: CAIRNRQGKDNEQYF

v_call: TRBV11-2
j_call: TRBJ2-3
cdr3_aa: CASSLEPGLAGGSTDTQYF

v_call: TRBV19
j_call: TRBJ2-5
cdr3_aa: CASSMGGADQETQYF

v_call: TRBV5-1
j_call: TRBJ2-3
cdr3_aa: CATQPLGGAGDTQYF

v_call: TRBV4-2
j_call: TRBJ2-1
cdr3_aa: CASTPGLANNEQFF

v_call: TRBV27
j_call: TRBJ2-5
cdr3_aa: CASSYLHSDDGTQYF

v_call: TRBV5-1
j_call: TRBJ2-1
cdr3_aa: CASSLATSGSNYEQFF

v_call: TRBV5-1
j_call: TRBJ2-7
cdr3_aa: CASSLDGTSGTLGYEQYF

v_call: TRBV7-2
j_call: TRBJ2-3
cdr3_aa: CASSLGLAGGDTQYF

v_call: TRBV7-3
j_call: TRBJ2-5
cdr3_aa: CASSQRPFGTQYF

v_call: TRBV5-4
j_call: TRBJ2-3
cdr3_aa: CASSPGQGSTDTQYF

v_call: TRBV4-1
j_call: TRBJ2-4
cdr3_aa: CASSQDGGAKNIQYF

v_call: TRBV2
j_call: TRBJ2-1
cdr3_aa: CASRTGIKGNEQFF

v_call: TRBV6-5
j_call: TRBJ1-1
cdr3_aa: CASRWGQGRAEAFF